These 29 T cell receptor beta chains were sequenced from one sample in a study of blood T cell repertoires in COVID-19. Data came from immunoSEQ multiplex PCR; TCRdb stores just in-frame clones and leaves some out. The sample shows around 180,000 clones, over 75% of them seen only once. Sequences were obtained from peripheral blood. These receptors all stem from an older man with COVID-19, enrolled during active disease.

This sequence joins TRBV9 and TRBJ1-3, with D uncertain. This CDR3 spans 13 amino acids. In germline, CDR1 is SGDLS, CDR2 YYNGEE. The germline V and J ends were trimmed by 3 bases and 0 bases, with 4 bases remaining between them. The CDR3 nucleotides read TGTGCCAGCAGCGGGAGCTCTGGAAACACCATATATTTT. Encoded protein: CASSGSSGNTIYF.

The J gene is TRBJ2-2, the V gene TRBV5-6, with 7 bases that match TRBD1. CDR3 length equals 15 residues. Germline V gene sequence: CDR1 SGHDT, CDR2 YYEEEE. V trimming: 4 bases; J trimming: 1 base; junction bases outside the gene matches: 4. The CDR3: CASSLTGRNTGELFF. The CDR3 nucleotides read TGTGCCAGCAGCCTGACAGGGAGGAACACCGGGGAGCTGTTTTTT.

V is TRBV5-8 and J is TRBJ2-7; TRBD1 agrees at 8 bases. V dropped 4 bases and J dropped 0; count of bases not matched to a gene: 6. CDR1 and CDR2 (germline): SGHTS, YDEGEE. This CDR3 has 15 residues. This chain's CDR3 is CASSLVGQVSYEQYF. DNA for the CDR3: TGTGCCAGCAGCCTAGTGGGACAGGTCTCCTACGAGCAGTACTTC.

The CDR3 sequence is CASSEGQGNGYTF. DNA for the CDR3: TGTGCCAGCAGTGAAGGACAGGGAAATGGCTACACCTTC. The chain carries TRBV6-1 and TRBJ1-2; 7 nucleotides agree with TRBD1. From germline, CDR1 is MNHNS and CDR2 SASEGT. This CDR3 is 13 amino acids long. V shed 1 base and J 6 bases; nucleotides not matched to a gene: 2.

The chain employs TRBV5-6 and TRBJ2-2, with 8 bases that match TRBD1. Per germline, CDR1 SGHDT and CDR2 YYEEEE. The ends lost 4 bases at V and 4 bases at J; junction bases unmatched: 9. This CDR3 comprises 16 residues. The CDR3 loop reads CASSEDGTGITGELFF. CDR3 nucleotides: TGTGCCAGCAGCGAGGACGGGACAGGTATCACCGGGGAGCTGTTTTTT.

The rearrangement joins TRBV5-1 to TRBJ2-7, with D maybe TRBD1 (5 bases). The V and J ends lost 3 bases and 0 bases respectively, with 10 bases between them. CDR3 size: 14 residues. From germline, CDR1 is SGHRS and CDR2 YFSETQ. This CDR3 reads CASSWGRNSYEQYF. DNA of the CDR3: TGCGCCAGCAGCTGGGGCAGGAACTCCTACGAGCAGTACTTC.

CDR3: CSVGAQFKETQYF. CDR3 in DNA: TGCAGCGTTGGTGCCCAGTTCAAAGAGACCCAGTACTTC. The rearrangement joins TRBV29-1 to TRBJ2-5; no definite D call. CDR1 SQVTM and CDR2 ANQGSEA come from the germline V gene. The CDR3 extends over 13 amino acids. The germline V and J ends were trimmed by 4 bases and 3 bases, with 12 bases remaining between them.

The genes are TRBV9 and TRBJ2-2, with TRBD1 identical over 8 bases. The V segment lost 4 bases and the J segment 2 bases; nucleotides outside the gene matches: 7. The CDR3 is 16 residues long. Germline V gene lookup returns CDR1 SGDLS and CDR2 YYNGEE. As DNA, the CDR3 is TGTGCCAGCAGCACCGCCGGGACAGGTAACACCGGGGAGCTGTTTTTT. Protein product: CASSTAGTGNTGELFF.

The chain employs TRBV3-1 (or the pseudogene TRBV3-2) and TRBJ2-2; no firm D call. The CDR3 contains 14 residues. Trimming pared 2 bases from V and 6 bases from J, leaving 10 bases between. CDR1 and CDR2 (germline): LGHDT, YNNKEL (reference sequence). The CDR3 DNA reads as TGTGCCAGCAGCCAATCTGACACGTCCGGGGAGCTGTTTTTT. Its protein is CASSQSDTSGELFF.

The chain combines TRBV7-3 with TRBJ2-1; TRBD2 agrees at 7 bases. Germline CDR1 SGHTA, CDR2 FQGTGA. V lost 4 bases and J lost 8; bases outside the gene matches: 8. There are 14 residues in the CDR3. CDR3 coding DNA: TGTGCCAGCAGCTGGCGGGGGACCCGAGATGAGCAGTTCTTC. Translated: CASSWRGTRDEQFF. Full variable domain (outside the CDR3, taken from reference TRBV7-3 and TRBJ2-1): GAGVSQTPSNKVTEKGKYVELRCDPISGHTALYWYRQSLGQGPEFLIYFQGTGAADDSGLPNDRFFAVRPEGSVSTLKIQRTERGDSAVYLCASSWRGTRDEQFFGPGTRLTVL.

The genes are TRBV5-5 and TRBJ2-2; TRBD1 might be the D (6 bases). The CDR3 has 15 amino acids. Per germline, CDR1 SGHKS and CDR2 YYEKEE (reference sequence). V lost 3 bases to trimming and J lost 5 bases, with 14 bases between them. CDR3 nucleotide sequence: TGTGCCAGCAGCTCGCCGGGACACTTAACCGGGGAGCTGTTTTTT. This encodes CASSSPGHLTGELFF. The variable domain in full, with the rest retrieved from reference TRBV5-5 and TRBJ2-2, is DAGVTQSPTHLIKTRGQQVTLRCSPISGHKSVSWYQQVLGQGPQFIFQYYEKEERGRGNFPDRFSARQFPNYSSELNVNALLLGDSALYLCASSSPGHLTGELFFGEGSRLTVL.

The V and J genes are TRBV2 and TRBJ1-2, with 9 bases that match TRBD1. The CDR3 length is 13 residues. With 6 bases clipped from V and 7 bases from J, the junction kept 6 bases outside the gene matches. Germline V gives CDR1 SNHLY, CDR2 FYNNEI. The CDR3 nucleotides read TGTGCCAGCAGGCCCGGGACAGGGTTTGGCTACACCTTC. Residues: CASRPGTGFGYTF.

This clone was seen a handful of times. The chain links TRBV5-1 to TRBJ1-4; D remains ambiguous. Germline values: CDR1 SGHRS, CDR2 YFSETQ. The ends were cut back, 4 bases at V and 3 bases at J, with 7 bases in the middle. This CDR3 has 13 amino acids. In DNA form, the CDR3 reads TGCGCCAGCAGCGCCAGGTCTAATGAAAAACTGTTTTTT. Amino acid sequence: CASSARSNEKLFF.

This chain connects TRBV5-1 to TRBJ1-4; possibly TRBD1 for D (5 bases). Germline V gives CDR1 SGHRS, CDR2 YFSETQ. The CDR3 contains 15 residues. Trimming shortened V by 4 bases and J by 6 bases, and 16 bases separated the two germline ends. DNA of the CDR3: TGCGCCAGCAGCCCGTGGGGGGGACGAGATGAAAAACTGTTTTTT. Protein: CASSPWGGRDEKLFF. The full variable domain, completed using reference TRBV5-1 and TRBJ1-4, is KAGVTQTPRYLIKTRGQQVTLSCSPISGHRSVSWYQQTPGQGLQFLFEYFSETQRNKGNFPGRFSGRQFSNSRSEMNVSTLELGDSALYLCASSPWGGRDEKLFFGSGTQLSVL.

The gene calls are TRBV20-1 and TRBJ2-3, with D unresolved. Germline assignment: CDR1 DFQATT and CDR2 SNEGSKA (reference sequence). The V end was cut by 3 bases, the J end by 1 base, with 5 bases between. The CDR3 is made up of 12 amino acids. This chain's CDR3 is CSASLGTDTQYF. The CDR3 DNA reads as TGCAGTGCTAGTCTAGGCACAGATACGCAGTATTTT.

This rearrangement joins TRBV12-3 or TRBV12-4 to TRBJ2-3; D is uncertain. CDR3 length: 12 residues. The V end was cut by 8 bases, the J end by 4 bases, with 10 bases between. The CDR3 region has the DNA TGTGCCAGCGGGCCAATGCCAGATACGCAGTATTTT. It translates to CASGPMPDTQYF.

CDR3 loop: CASITGQGAGYGYTF. The DNA of the CDR3 is TGTGCCAGCATCACGGGACAGGGGGCGGGCTATGGCTACACCTTC. The chain combines TRBV6-5 with TRBJ1-2; the match to TRBD1 covers 12 bases. Germline-derived CDR1 and CDR2 are MNHEY and SVGAGI. V lost 7 bases and J lost 4; bases outside the gene matches: 7. The CDR3 runs 15 residues.

The chain joins TRBV19 to TRBJ1-1, with 7 bases fitting TRBD1. V dropped 7 bases and J dropped 3; count of bases not matched to a gene: 11. The CDR3 is made up of 15 amino acids. CDR1 is LNHDA, CDR2 SQIVND, per germline (reference sequence). In DNA form, the CDR3 reads TGTGCCAGTACCTCGCCGAGACAGGGATACACTGAAGCTTTCTTT. Encoded protein: CASTSPRQGYTEAFF.

The rearrangement joins TRBV5-4 to TRBJ2-7, with D unclear. CDR3 length: 14 residues. The V gene's germline CDR1 is SGHNT and CDR2 YYREEE (reference sequence). V was clipped by 0 bases and J by 2 bases, with 9 bases between them. The chain's CDR3 is CASSLERKTYEQYF. The CDR3 DNA is TGTGCCAGCAGCTTGGAGCGCAAAACCTACGAGCAGTACTTC. Filled out from reference TRBV5-4 and TRBJ2-7, the complete variable domain reads ETGVTQSPTHLIKTRGQQVTLRCSSQSGHNTVSWYQQALGQGPQFIFQYYREEENGRGNFPPRFSGLQFPNYSSELNVNALELDDSALYLCASSLERKTYEQYFGPGTRLTVT.

The gene calls are TRBV28 and TRBJ2-5; 9 bases match TRBD1. Per germline, CDR1 MDHEN and CDR2 SYDVKM. This CDR3 is built from 19 residues. V trimming: 5 bases; J trimming: 3 bases; junction bases outside the gene matches: 19. The CDR3 protein is CASSPSGGGQGWKEETQYF. The CDR3 DNA reads TGTGCCAGCAGTCCCTCGGGGGGAGGACAGGGGTGGAAAGAAGAGACCCAGTACTTC.

The V call is TRBV7-8, the J call TRBJ2-3; 7 bases are shared with TRBD2. The CDR3 has 13 amino acids. The V gene's germline CDR1 is SGHVS and CDR2 FQNEAQ. The J segment lost 7 bases and the V segment lost 3 bases, leaving 4 bases of the junction unmatched. CDR3 nucleotide sequence: TGTGCCAGCAGCTTCCAAGCGGGGTATACGCAGTATTTT. Its translation: CASSFQAGYTQYF.

The V and J genes are TRBV6-2 or TRBV6-3 and TRBJ1-5; 11 positions match TRBD1. J was trimmed by 1 base and V by 2 bases; bases with no gene match: 13. Germline CDR1 and CDR2: MNHEY and SVGEGT. The CDR3 loop spans 20 amino acids. This CDR3 reads CASSYSISGTGGRSNQPQHF. CDR3 DNA sequence: TGTGCCAGCAGTTACAGTATCTCTGGGACAGGGGGTCGCAGCAATCAGCCCCAGCATTTT.

The rearrangement uses TRBV6-2 or TRBV6-3 and TRBJ1-2, with 7 bases identical to TRBD1. The CDR3 runs to 13 residues. CDR1 and CDR2 (germline): MNHEY, SVGEGT. J was trimmed by 8 bases and V by 2 bases; bases with no gene match: 5. In nucleotides, the CDR3 is TGTGCCAGCAGTTACGACAGGGTAGACGGCTACACCTTC. Translation gives CASSYDRVDGYTF.

The chain's CDR3 is CASSGQYDSPLHF. The CDR3, as DNA: TGTGCCAGCAGCGGTCAGTATGATTCACCCCTCCACTTT. The J gene is TRBJ1-6, the V gene TRBV3-1 (or the pseudogene TRBV3-2), with D hard to call. This CDR3 contains 13 residues. Germline V CDR1 and CDR2: LGHDT, YNNKEL (reference sequence). Trimming cost V 5 bases and J 8 bases, with 10 bases left between them.

This clone was seen ten or more times. The chain carries TRBV5-6 and TRBJ2-7; D gene uncertain. The CDR3 has 13 amino acids. CDR1 is SGHDT, CDR2 YYEEEE, per germline. V dropped 1 base and J dropped 3 bases, with 8 bases sitting between them. The CDR3 loop is CASSLTALYEQYF. The CDR3 DNA is TGTGCCAGCAGCTTGACAGCTCTCTACGAGCAGTACTTC.

This clone came up once. The chain combines TRBV24-1 with TRBJ2-1; perhaps TRBD1 as D (5 bases). Germline values: CDR1 KGHDR, CDR2 SFDVKD. The CDR3 length is 16 residues. V was shortened by 3 bases and J by 0 bases, with 11 bases between the two germline ends. The CDR3 spells CATSDVTGSSYNEQFF. The CDR3 DNA follows: TGTGCCACCAGTGATGTCACAGGAAGCTCCTACAATGAGCAGTTCTTC.

The chain employs TRBV7-2 and TRBJ1-6; no definite D call. CDR3 length: 14 amino acids. Per germline, CDR1 SGHTA and CDR2 FQGNSA. Trimming stripped 5 bases from V and 7 bases from J, with 12 bases between. The CDR3 loop is CASSVDSPNSPLHF. In DNA, the CDR3 is TGTGCCAGCAGCGTCGATAGCCCCAATTCACCCCTCCACTTT. Full variable domain (remainder filled in from reference TRBV7-2 and TRBJ1-6): GAGVSQSPSNKVTEKGKDVELRCDPISGHTALYWYRQSLGQGLEFLIYFQGNSAPDKSGLPSDRFSAERTGGSVSTLTIQRTQQEDSAVYLCASSVDSPNSPLHFGNGTRLTVT.

Only a few counts were recorded for this clone. The chain recombines TRBV7-3 with TRBJ1-1; D might be TRBD1 (6 bases). Trimming removed 1 base from V and 3 bases from J, with 6 bases in between. The CDR3 has 13 residues. CDR1 SGHTA and CDR2 FQGTGA come from the germline V gene. CDR3 region: CASSLNRDTEAFF. Here the CDR3 DNA reads TGTGCCAGCAGCTTAAACAGGGACACTGAAGCTTTCTTT. The complete variable domain, with remaining parts taken from reference TRBV7-3 and TRBJ1-1, reads GAGVSQTPSNKVTEKGKYVELRCDPISGHTALYWYRQSLGQGPEFLIYFQGTGAADDSGLPNDRFFAVRPEGSVSTLKIQRTERGDSAVYLCASSLNRDTEAFFGQGTRLTVV.

The V gene is TRBV12-3 or TRBV12-4, the J gene TRBJ2-1, with D perhaps TRBD2 (6 bases). This CDR3 region has 13 residues. V lost 6 bases and J lost 10, with 16 bases in between. The CDR3 is CASSGLNGGEQFF. The CDR3 DNA follows: TGTGCCAGCAGCGGACTCAATGGGGGGGAGCAGTTCTTC.